This record looks at one T cell receptor beta chain sequence and its context. Antigen specificity is unknown. This PCR relied on a set of 60 Vbeta primers and 13 Jbeta primers. Some clones are missing from TCRdb's copy, which holds only in-frame ones; the method was immunoSEQ multiplex PCR. This sample has roughly 170,000 clones, with approximately 82% found just once. The data originate from a study of cytomegalovirus exposure and HLA in healthy donors. Study findings and constraints: Association of under 20,000 TCR beta sequences with HLA alleles was found at 0.05 false discovery rate in a later analysis. From TCR beta sequences, most subjects' HLA-A and HLA-B alleles were reportedly predicted accurately. Reports described diagnosis of cytomegalovirus status by the classifier as highly specific and sensitive.

V gave up 3 bases and J gave up 3 bases; unmatched junction bases: 13. The CDR3 runs 16 residues. CDR1 is SQVTM and CDR2 is ANQGSEA in the germline V gene. Sequenced sample: PBMCs. The TCR comes from a woman aged 30 to 39 in good health and CMV-seronegative. The gene calls are TRBV29-1 and TRBJ2-5, with 7 bases matching TRBD2. The CDR3 loop is CSVEGSSGVRKETQYF. The CDR3 DNA sequence: TGCAGCGTTGAGGGGTCTAGCGGAGTAAGGAAAGAGACCCAGTACTTC.